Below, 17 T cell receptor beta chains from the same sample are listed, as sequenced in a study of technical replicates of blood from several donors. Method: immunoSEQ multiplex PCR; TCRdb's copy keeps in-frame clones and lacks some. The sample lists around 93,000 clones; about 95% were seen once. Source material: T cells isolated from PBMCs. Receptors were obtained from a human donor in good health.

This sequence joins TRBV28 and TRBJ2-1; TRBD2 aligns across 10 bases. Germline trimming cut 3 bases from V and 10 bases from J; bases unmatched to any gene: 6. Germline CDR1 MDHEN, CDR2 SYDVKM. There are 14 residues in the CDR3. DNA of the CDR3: TGTGCCAGCAGTTTCGCTAGCGGGAGTCTCGAGCAGTTCTTC. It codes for CASSFASGSLEQFF.

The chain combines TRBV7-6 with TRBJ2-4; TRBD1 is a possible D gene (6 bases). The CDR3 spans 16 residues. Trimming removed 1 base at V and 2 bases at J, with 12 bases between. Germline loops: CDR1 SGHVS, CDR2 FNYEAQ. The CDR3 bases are TGTGCCAGCAGCTTAGGCAGGGGTAGGACCAAAAACATTCAGTACTTC. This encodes CASSLGRGRTKNIQYF.

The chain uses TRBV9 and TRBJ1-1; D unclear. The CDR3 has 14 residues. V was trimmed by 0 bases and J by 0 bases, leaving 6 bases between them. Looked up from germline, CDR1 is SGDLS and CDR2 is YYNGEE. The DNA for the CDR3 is TGTGCCAGCAGCGTAGAATCTTTGAACACTGAAGCTTTCTTT. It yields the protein CASSVESLNTEAFF. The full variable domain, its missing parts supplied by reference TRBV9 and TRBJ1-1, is DSGVTQTPKHLITATGQRVTLRCSPRSGDLSVYWYQQSLDQGLQFLIQYYNGEERAKGNILERFSAQQFPDLHSELNLSSLELGDSALYFCASSVESLNTEAFFGQGTRLTVV.

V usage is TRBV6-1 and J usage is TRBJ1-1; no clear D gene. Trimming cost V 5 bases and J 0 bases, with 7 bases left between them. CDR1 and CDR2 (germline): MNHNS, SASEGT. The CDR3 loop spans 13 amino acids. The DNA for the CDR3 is TGTGCCAGCAGTCCCCTCCTGAACACTGAAGCTTTCTTT. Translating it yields CASSPLLNTEAFF.

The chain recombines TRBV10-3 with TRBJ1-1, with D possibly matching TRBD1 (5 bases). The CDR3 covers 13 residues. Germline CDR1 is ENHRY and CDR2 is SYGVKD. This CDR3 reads CATMGGSRTEAFF. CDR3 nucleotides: TGTGCGACCATGGGGGGGAGTCGCACTGAAGCTTTCTTT.

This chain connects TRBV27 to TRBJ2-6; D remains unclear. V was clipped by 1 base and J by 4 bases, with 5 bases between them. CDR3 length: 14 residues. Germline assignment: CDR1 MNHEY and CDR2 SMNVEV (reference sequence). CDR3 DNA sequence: TGTGCCAGCAGTTTATTGGGCGGGGCCAACGTCCTGACTTTC. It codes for CASSLLGGANVLTF. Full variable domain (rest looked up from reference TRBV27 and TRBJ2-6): EAQVTQNPRYLITVTGKKLTVTCSQNMNHEYMSWYRQDPGLGLRQIYYSMNVEVTDKGDVPEGYKVSRKEKRNFPLILESPSPNQTSLYFCASSLLGGANVLTFGAGSRLTVL.

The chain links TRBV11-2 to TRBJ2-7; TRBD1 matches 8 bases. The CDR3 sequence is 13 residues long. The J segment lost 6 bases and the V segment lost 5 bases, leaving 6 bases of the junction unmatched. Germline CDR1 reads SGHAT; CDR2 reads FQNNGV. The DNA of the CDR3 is TGTGCCAGCAGCCTGCAGGGGGCTGGCGAGCAGTACTTC. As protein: CASSLQGAGEQYF.

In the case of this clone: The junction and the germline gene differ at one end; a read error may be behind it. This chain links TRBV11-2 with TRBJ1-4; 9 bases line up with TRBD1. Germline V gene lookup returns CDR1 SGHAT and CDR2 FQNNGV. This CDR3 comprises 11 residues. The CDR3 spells CASSSYRGQVF. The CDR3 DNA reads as TGTGCCAGCAGCTCCTACAGGGGGCAGGTTTTT.

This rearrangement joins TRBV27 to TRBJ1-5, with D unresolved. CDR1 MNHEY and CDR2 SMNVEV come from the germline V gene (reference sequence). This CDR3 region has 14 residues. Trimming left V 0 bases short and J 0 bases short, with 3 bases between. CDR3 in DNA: TGTGCCAGCAGTTTATCCCGTAGCAATCAGCCCCAGCATTTT. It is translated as CASSLSRSNQPQHF.

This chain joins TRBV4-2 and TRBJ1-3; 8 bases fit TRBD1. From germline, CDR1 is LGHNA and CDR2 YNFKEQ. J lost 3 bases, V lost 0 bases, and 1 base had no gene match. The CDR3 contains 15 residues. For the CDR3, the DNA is TGTGCCAGCAGCCAAGACGGACAGGGTGGAAACACCATATATTTT. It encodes CASSQDGQGGNTIYF.

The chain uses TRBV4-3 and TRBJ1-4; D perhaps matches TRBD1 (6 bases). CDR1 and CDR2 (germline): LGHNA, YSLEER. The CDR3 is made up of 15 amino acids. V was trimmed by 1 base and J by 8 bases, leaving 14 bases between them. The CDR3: CASSQVAQGKEKLFF. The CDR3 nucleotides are TGCGCCAGCAGCCAAGTGGCACAGGGAAAAGAAAAACTGTTTTTT.

CDR3 sequence: CASSGTRANYGYTF. Here the CDR3 DNA reads TGTGCCAGCAGTGGGACAAGAGCTAACTATGGCTACACCTTC. This chain links TRBV2 with TRBJ1-2; possible D gene TRBD1, 5 bases. Trimming removed 4 bases at V and 0 bases at J, with 9 bases between. Germline CDR1 SNHLY, CDR2 FYNNEI. This CDR3 spans 14 amino acids. Combining the CDR3 with reference TRBV2 and TRBJ1-2 gives the whole variable domain EPEVTQTPSHQVTQMGQEVILRCVPISNHLYFYWYRQILGQKVEFLVSFYNNEISEKSEIFDDQFSVERPDGSNFTLKIRSTKLEDSAMYFCASSGTRANYGYTFGSGTRLTVV.

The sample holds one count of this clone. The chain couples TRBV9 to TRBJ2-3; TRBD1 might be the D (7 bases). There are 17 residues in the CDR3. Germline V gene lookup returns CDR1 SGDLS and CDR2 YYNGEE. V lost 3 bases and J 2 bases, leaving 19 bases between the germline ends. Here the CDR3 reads CASSEEGALHFTDTQYF. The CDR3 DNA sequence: TGTGCCAGCAGCGAGGAGGGGGCCCTCCATTTCACAGATACGCAGTATTTT. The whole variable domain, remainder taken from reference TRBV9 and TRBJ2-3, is DSGVTQTPKHLITATGQRVTLRCSPRSGDLSVYWYQQSLDQGLQFLIQYYNGEERAKGNILERFSAQQFPDLHSELNLSSLELGDSALYFCASSEEGALHFTDTQYFGPGTRLTVL.

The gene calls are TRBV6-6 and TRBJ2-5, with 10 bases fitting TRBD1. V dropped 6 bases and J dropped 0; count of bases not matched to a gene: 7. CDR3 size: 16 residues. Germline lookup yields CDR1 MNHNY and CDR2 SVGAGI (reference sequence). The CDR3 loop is CASRKGQGKHQETQYF. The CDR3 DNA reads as TGTGCCAGCAGAAAGGGACAGGGGAAACACCAAGAGACCCAGTACTTC.

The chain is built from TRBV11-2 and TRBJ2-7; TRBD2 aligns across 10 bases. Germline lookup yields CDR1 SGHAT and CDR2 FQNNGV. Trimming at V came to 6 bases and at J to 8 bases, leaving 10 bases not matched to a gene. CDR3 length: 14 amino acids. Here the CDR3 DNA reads TGTGCCAGCAGTTACCCGGGACTAGCGTTGAAGCAGTACTTC. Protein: CASSYPGLALKQYF.

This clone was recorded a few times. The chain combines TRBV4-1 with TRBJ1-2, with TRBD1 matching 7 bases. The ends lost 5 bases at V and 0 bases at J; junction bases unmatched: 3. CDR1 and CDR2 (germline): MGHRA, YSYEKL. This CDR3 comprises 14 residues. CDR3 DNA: TGCGCCAGCAGCTTTGGGACAGCTAACTATGGCTACACCTTC. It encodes CASSFGTANYGYTF.

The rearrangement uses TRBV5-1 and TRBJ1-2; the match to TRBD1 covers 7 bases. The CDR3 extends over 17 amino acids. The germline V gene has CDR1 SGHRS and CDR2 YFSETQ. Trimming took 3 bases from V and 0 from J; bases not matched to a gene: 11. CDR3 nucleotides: TGCGCCAGCAGCTCCGCAGGGGGAAGGATTTCTAACTATGGCTACACCTTC. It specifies CASSSAGGRISNYGYTF.